The clone carrying this T cell receptor (beta chain) came up a few times. Antigen specificity is unknown. This sample stems from a study of T cells in Graves' hyperthyroidism and ophthalmopathy. Study results and limitations: Stable hyperthyroidism was told apart from ophthalmopathy by a model built on 13 V-J features. Most thyroid clonotypes expanded above 0.001 appeared in blood too.

Not enrolled were patients with uncontrolled infection, other autoimmune disease, pregnancy or lactation. The source material, RNA transcripts, was used to amplify TCR beta CDR3 regions. The primer set for the first-round RT-PCR of the TCR CDR3 was HTBI. TCRdb called the multiplex PCR reads again in MiXCR, with one record for every CDR3 protein. The data contain 800,000 or so distinct CDR3 sequences, 38% of them singletons. Germline lookup yields CDR1 SQVTM and CDR2 ANQGSEA. The CDR3 sequence is 12 residues long. This TCR came from a young man with Graves' hyperthyroidism. The sample comprised blood. The V gene is TRBV29-1, the J gene TRBJ2-6, with D hard to call. The CDR3 here is CSAESGANVLTF. As DNA, the CDR3 is TGCAGTGCCGAATCTGGGGCCAACGTCCTGACTTTC. The full variable domain, rest sourced from reference TRBV29-1 and TRBJ2-6, is SAVISQKPSRDICQRGTSLTIQCQVDSQVTMMFWYRQQPGQSLTLIATANQGSEATYESGFVIDKFPISRPNLTFSTLTVSNMSPEDSSIYLCSAESGANVLTFGAGSRLTVL.